Presented here are 5 T cell receptor beta chains from one specimen sequenced in a study of T cell responses to AZD1222 COVID-19 vaccine. TCRdb's copy holds only in-frame clones and misses some; the assay was immunoSEQ multiplex PCR. This table holds fewer than 200,000 clones, just under 90% found once. The sequencing used peripheral blood, collected 28 days after the second dose of the MenACWY control vaccine. These receptors all stem from an adult who received the MenACWY meningococcal vaccine as a control.

The chain joins TRBV3-1 (or the pseudogene TRBV3-2) to TRBJ2-4, with a tentative D call TRBD1 (7 bases). The germline V and J ends were trimmed by 3 bases and 4 bases, with 13 bases remaining between them. Germline CDR1 reads LGHDT; CDR2 reads YNNKEL (reference sequence). CDR3 length: 15 residues. CDR3 sequence: CASSQGGQKKNIQYF. The CDR3 DNA reads TGTGCCAGCAGCCAGGGGGGACAGAAGAAAAACATTCAGTACTTC.

As DNA, the CDR3 is TGTGCCAGCAGCTTGGGCGGACAGTCCTCTGGAAACACCATATATTTT. Amino acids: CASSLGGQSSGNTIYF. The chain links TRBV5-4 to TRBJ1-3; D may be TRBD1 (6 bases). Trimming removed 0 bases from V and 0 bases from J, with 10 bases in between. Looked up from germline, CDR1 is SGHNT and CDR2 is YYREEE (reference sequence). CDR3 length: 16 residues.

The chain uses TRBV30 and TRBJ1-4, with a possible D match to TRBD1 (5 bases). Germline-derived CDR1 and CDR2 are GTSNPN and SVGIG (reference sequence). V gave up 5 bases and J gave up 0 bases, with 13 bases separating them. The CDR3 runs 15 residues. The CDR3 here is CAWGGSLATNEKLFF. The CDR3 bases are TGTGCCTGGGGGGGGTCGCTCGCAACTAATGAAAAACTGTTTTTT.

The chain uses TRBV28 and TRBJ1-2; D not certain. Trimming stripped 3 bases from V and 4 bases from J, with 15 bases between. The CDR3 length is 15 residues. Germline V gene data show CDR1 as MDHEN and CDR2 as SYDVKM. CDR3 in DNA: TGTGCCAGCAGTTTTCATGGAAGGGAGGGCTATGGCTACACCTTC. Its protein is CASSFHGREGYGYTF.

The V gene is TRBV27, the J gene TRBJ1-3, with 9 bases identical to TRBD1. The CDR3 extends over 17 amino acids. Germline values: CDR1 MNHEY, CDR2 SMNVEV (reference sequence). After removal of 6 bases from V and 0 bases from J, the junction contained 9 bases not matched to a gene. The CDR3 DNA is TGTGCCAGCAGCCCTACAGGGGGCCCTTTCTCTGGAAACACCATATATTTT. Translated, it gives CASSPTGGPFSGNTIYF.